The TCR beta chain under discussion was sequenced for a study of metastatic and nonmetastatic thyroid tumors. Patients underwent thyroid surgery, and none had received any treatment before it. Via MiXCR, TCRdb re-called the PCR reads. This sample has about 70,000 clones; more than 15% occur once, and the top ten carry around 13%. This clone was seen repeatedly, ten times or more. This TCR came from a female donor with papillary thyroid cancer or a benign thyroid nodule (not recorded which). Some clones in this sample may be carry-over from other donors' samples. The sequencing input was blood.

CDR3 coding DNA: TGTGCCAGCAGCCAACCGCAGGGCGGCACAGATACGCAGTATTTT. This translates into CASSQPQGGTDTQYF. The rearrangement joins TRBV3-1 to TRBJ2-3; possibly TRBD1 for D (5 bases). Looked up from germline, CDR1 is LGHDT and CDR2 is YNNKEL (reference sequence). The CDR3 sequence is 15 residues long. V lost 2 bases, J lost 1 base, and 10 bases lay in between.